The present entry profiles one TCR beta chain with its context. No cognate antigen has been identified for it. Base quality data are lacking; no much larger clone is found one base away. From the cysteine through the phenylalanine, the CDR3 covers 15 amino acids. Just the 45-base CDR3 DNA is kept, in frame starting at base 1. Here V drops 0 bases and J drops 9 bases, and the junction holds 8 bases not matched to any gene. As encoded in the germline V gene, CDR1 is SGHTA while CDR2 is FQGNSA. To prepare the library, PCR was applied. TCRdb names Illumina HiSeq 2500 as the instrument used. Unique molecular identifiers were incorporated into TCR beta cDNA libraries to reduce PCR and sequencing biases. Approximately 500,000 cDNA molecules were obtained for every 1 to 10 million input T cells, so each molecule roughly corresponded to one T cell. The same protocol used for the earlier healthy control dataset was applied to prepare and sequence the patient libraries. Samples belonging to the same batch were prepared together, multiplexed and sequenced on a shared HiSeq lane. For the original study's pipeline: Raw barcoded reads were processed with MIGEC, discarding single-read molecular identifier groups before consensus assembly and CDR3 extraction. Clonotype tables were post-analysed with VDJtools, normalizing diversity by down-sampling all datasets to the smallest sample size. In repertoire overlap clustering, CDR3 amino acid sequences, but not nucleotide sequences, were matched to correct batch-related cross-sample contamination. TCRdb redid the processing of the public reads, applying fastp at Q25 and MiXCR, and retained in-frame beta chains. Merged by CDR3 protein, the rows form single entries marked with the most common genes and DNA. The authors' filters were not applied to this entry. Across this sample there are 750,000 to 950,000 distinct CDR3 sequences, with roughly 50% seen only once. About 4.5% of the sample comes from the top ten.

To demonstrate the VDJtools post-analysis software, the study profiled TCR beta repertoires from the peripheral blood of about 13 young patients with multiple sclerosis. Multiple sclerosis patients were children and adolescents aged about 6 to 17 years. This specimen belongs to a study of post-analysis software for immune sequencing data (dated by TCRdb to 2013 to 2016). A note on the overall study: Disease courses on record covered relapsing-remitting, secondary progressive and progressive-relapsing multiple sclerosis, though some patients had no subtype annotation. The multiple sclerosis patient repertoires were compared with 11 previously published healthy control repertoires from donors aged about 6 to 28 years. A subset of samples was prepared in parallel using single-end sample barcoding, then pooled and co-amplified after Illumina adapter ligation.

The research as a whole found: Strong co-clustering of samples prepared in the same batch was shown by direct clustering with F measure, prompting a batch-effect correction. The multiple sclerosis patient group was slightly younger than the control group. Patients showed significantly higher frequencies than controls for several TRBV segments, among them TRBV5-6, TRBV5-1 and TRBV20-1. Multiple sclerosis patients had significantly lower normalized Chao1 diversity than controls, a result that suggests substantial peripheral T-cell clonal expansion.

This clonotype was sampled from a girl aged 10 to 17 with multiple sclerosis. The sample was blood. The chain is assembled from TRBV7-2 and TRBJ2-5, and TRBD1 aligns with 9 junction nucleotides. CDR3 reads: CASSLAGQGNQPQYF. The sequence in DNA is TGTGCCAGCAGCTTAGCAGGACAGGGGAATCAGCCCCAGTACTTC.